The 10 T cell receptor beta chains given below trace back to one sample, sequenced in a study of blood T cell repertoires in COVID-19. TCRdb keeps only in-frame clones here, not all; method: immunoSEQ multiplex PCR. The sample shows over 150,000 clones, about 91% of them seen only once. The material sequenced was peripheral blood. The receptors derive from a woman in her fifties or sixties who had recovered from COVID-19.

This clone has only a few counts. CDR3 residues: CASSPGTGGLDEQYF. The CDR3 DNA sequence: TGTGCCAGCAGCCCTGGGACAGGGGGCTTGGACGAGCAGTACTTC. V and J are TRBV5-5 and TRBJ2-7; 12 positions match TRBD1. The CDR3 totals 15 residues. Germline lookup yields CDR1 SGHKS and CDR2 YYEKEE (reference sequence). V lost 4 bases, J lost 5 bases, and 7 bases stayed unmatched. The variable domain in full, completed from reference TRBV5-5 and TRBJ2-7, reads DAGVTQSPTHLIKTRGQQVTLRCSPISGHKSVSWYQQVLGQGPQFIFQYYEKEERGRGNFPDRFSARQFPNYSSELNVNALLLGDSALYLCASSPGTGGLDEQYFGPGTRLTVT.

The CDR3 DNA sequence: TGTGCCAGCAGTTTGGCCGACAGTGAAGCTTTCTTT. It specifies CASSLADSEAFF. The J gene is TRBJ1-1, the V gene TRBV28; D possibly corresponds to TRBD1 (5 bases). The CDR3 consists of 12 residues. Germline V lookup: CDR1 MDHEN, CDR2 SYDVKM. Trimming shortened V by 3 bases and J by 7 bases, and 9 bases separated the two germline ends.

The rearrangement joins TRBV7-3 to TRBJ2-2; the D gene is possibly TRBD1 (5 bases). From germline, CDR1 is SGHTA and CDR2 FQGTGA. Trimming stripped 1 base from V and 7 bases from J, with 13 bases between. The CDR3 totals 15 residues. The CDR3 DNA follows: TGTGCCAGCAGCTTAAGGGGTGGAACAGGCGGGGAGCTGTTTTTT. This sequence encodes CASSLRGGTGGELFF.

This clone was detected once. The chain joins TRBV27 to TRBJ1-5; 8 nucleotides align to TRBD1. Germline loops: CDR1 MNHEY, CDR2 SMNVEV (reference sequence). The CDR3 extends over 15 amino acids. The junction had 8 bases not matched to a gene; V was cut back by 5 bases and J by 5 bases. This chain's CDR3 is CASSRTGGSYQPQHF. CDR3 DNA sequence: TGTGCCAGCAGTCGAACAGGGGGAAGTTATCAGCCCCAGCATTTT.

Here the CDR3 reads CASSQESGATEAFF. DNA of the CDR3: TGTGCCAGCAGCCAAGAATCAGGGGCCACTGAAGCTTTCTTT. The gene calls are TRBV4-2 and TRBJ1-1; the D gene is possibly TRBD1 (6 bases). The CDR3 spans 14 residues. The V end lost 0 bases, the J end lost 4 bases, and 9 bases lay between the germline ends. Germline V gene data show CDR1 as LGHNA and CDR2 as YNFKEQ.

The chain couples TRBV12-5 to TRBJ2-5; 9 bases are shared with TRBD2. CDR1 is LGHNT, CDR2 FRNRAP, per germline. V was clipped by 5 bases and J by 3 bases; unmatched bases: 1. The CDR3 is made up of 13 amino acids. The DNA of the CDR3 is TGTGCTAGTGGTGCTAGCGGGGAAGAGACCCAGTACTTC. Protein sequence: CASGASGEETQYF. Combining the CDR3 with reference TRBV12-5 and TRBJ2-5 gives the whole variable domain DARVTQTPRHKVTEMGQEVTMRCQPILGHNTVFWYRQTMMQGLELLAYFRNRAPLDDSGMPKDRFSAEMPDATLATLKIQPSEPRDSAVYFCASGASGEETQYFGPGTRLLVL.

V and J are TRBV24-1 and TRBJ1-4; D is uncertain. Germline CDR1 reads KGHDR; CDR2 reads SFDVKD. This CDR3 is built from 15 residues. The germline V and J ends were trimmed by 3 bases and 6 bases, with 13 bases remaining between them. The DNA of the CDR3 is TGTGCCACCAGTGATGGAGACGGAGCCCATGAAAAACTGTTTTTT. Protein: CATSDGDGAHEKLFF.

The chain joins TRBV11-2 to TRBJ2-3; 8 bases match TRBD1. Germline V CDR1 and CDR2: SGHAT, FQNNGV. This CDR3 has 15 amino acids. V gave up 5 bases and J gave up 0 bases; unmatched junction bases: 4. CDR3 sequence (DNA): TGTGCCAGCAGCCAGACAGGGGTTAGCACAGATACGCAGTATTTT. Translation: CASSQTGVSTDTQYF. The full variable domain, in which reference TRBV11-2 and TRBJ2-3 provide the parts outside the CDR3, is EAGVAQSPRYKIIEKRQSVAFWCNPISGHATLYWYQQILGQGPKLLIQFQNNGVVDDSQLPKDRFSAERLKGVDSTLKIQPAKLEDSAVYLCASSQTGVSTDTQYFGPGTRLTVL.

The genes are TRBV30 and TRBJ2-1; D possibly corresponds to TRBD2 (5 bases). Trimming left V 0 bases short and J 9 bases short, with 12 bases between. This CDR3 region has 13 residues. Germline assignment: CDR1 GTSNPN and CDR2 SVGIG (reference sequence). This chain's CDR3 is CAWSVQMGSEQFF. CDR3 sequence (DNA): TGTGCCTGGAGTGTACAGATGGGGAGTGAGCAGTTCTTC.

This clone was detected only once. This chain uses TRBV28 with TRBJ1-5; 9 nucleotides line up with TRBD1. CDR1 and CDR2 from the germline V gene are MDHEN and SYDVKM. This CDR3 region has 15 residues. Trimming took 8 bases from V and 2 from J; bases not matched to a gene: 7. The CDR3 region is CASGVDRGGNQPQHF. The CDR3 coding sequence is TGTGCCAGCGGAGTGGACAGGGGTGGCAATCAGCCCCAGCATTTT.